This T cell receptor beta chain was recorded in a study of CD8+ T cells in alopecia areata. Study-wide findings and caveats: Tofacitinib significantly decreased scalp clonality and expanded CD8+ clones among top 100. Persistence during tofacitinib was seen for many expanded lesional clones in scalp and blood.

The CDR3 extends over 15 amino acids. The trim removed 2 bases at V and 5 bases at J, leaving 4 bases unmatched. Germline V gives CDR1 LGHNA, CDR2 YSLEER. The treatment was: oral pan-JAK inhibitor, 5-10 mg twice daily. Sequencing used cDNA as its template, made by extracting RNA and reverse transcribing it. Using immunoSEQ multiplex PCR, the repertoire was profiled, and TCRdb retains in-frame clones only, with some absent. The sample yields some 180,000 clones, 40% to 65% seen once. Comments on this clone: Antigen specificity is unknown.

This chain connects TRBV4-3 to TRBJ1-4; TRBD1 aligns across 8 bases. This sample comprised CD8+ T cells sorted from blood, obtained at week 24, from a patient treated with tofacitinib. The sequence derives from a human donor with alopecia areata. The DNA for the CDR3 is TGCGCCAGCAGCCAAATGGACAGGGAAAATGAAAAACTGTTTTTT. This gives the protein CASSQMDRENEKLFF.